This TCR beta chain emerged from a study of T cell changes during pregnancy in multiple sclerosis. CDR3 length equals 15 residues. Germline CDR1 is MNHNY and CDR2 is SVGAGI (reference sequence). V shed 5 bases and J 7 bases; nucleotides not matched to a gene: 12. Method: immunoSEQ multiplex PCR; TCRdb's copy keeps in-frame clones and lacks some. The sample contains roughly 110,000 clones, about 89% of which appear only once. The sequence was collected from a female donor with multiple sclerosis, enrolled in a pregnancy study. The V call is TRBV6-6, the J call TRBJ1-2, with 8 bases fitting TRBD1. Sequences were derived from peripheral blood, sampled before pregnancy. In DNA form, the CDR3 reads TGTGCCAGCAGTCAGCGACAGGGGATGGTTGGTGGCTACACCTTC. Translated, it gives CASSQRQGMVGGYTF.